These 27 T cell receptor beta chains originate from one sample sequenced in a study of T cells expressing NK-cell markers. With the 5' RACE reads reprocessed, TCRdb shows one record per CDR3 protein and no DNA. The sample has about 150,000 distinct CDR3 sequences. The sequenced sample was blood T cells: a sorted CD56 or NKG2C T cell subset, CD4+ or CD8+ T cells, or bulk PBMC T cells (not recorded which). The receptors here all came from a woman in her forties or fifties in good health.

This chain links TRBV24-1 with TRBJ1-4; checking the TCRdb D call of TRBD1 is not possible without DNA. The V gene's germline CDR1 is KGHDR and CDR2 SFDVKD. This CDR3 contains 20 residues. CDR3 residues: CATSDYLLPARGATNEKLFF.

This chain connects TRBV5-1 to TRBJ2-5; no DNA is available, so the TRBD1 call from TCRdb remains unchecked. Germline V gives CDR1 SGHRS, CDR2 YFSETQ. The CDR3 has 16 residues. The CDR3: CASSLVWDTAQETQYF.

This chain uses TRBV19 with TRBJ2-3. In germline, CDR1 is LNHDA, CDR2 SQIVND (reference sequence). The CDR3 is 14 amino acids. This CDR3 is CASSMEDPTDTQYF.

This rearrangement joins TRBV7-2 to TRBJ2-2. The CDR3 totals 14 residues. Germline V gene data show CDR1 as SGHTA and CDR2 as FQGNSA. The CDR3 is CASSPSGSLGELFF. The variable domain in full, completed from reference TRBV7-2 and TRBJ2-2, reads GAGVSQSPSNKVTEKGKDVELRCDPISGHTALYWYRQSLGQGLEFLIYFQGNSAPDKSGLPSDRFSAERTGGSVSTLTIQRTQQEDSAVYLCASSPSGSLGELFFGEGSRLTVL.

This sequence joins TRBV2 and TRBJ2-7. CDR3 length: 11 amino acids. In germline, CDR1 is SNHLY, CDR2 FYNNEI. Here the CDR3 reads CASSPTYEQYF.

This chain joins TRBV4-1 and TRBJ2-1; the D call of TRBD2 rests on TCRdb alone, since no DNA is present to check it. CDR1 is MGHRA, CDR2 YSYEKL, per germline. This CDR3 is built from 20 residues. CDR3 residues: CASSHSPGLAGGRVDNEQFF.

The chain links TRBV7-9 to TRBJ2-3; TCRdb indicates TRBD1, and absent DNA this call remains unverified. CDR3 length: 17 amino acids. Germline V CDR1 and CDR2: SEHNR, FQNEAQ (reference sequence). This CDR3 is CASSVSDTGGSADTQYF.

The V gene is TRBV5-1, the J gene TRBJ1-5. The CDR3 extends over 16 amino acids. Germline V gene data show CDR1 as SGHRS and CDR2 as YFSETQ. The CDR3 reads CASSLTGPPSEQPQHF.

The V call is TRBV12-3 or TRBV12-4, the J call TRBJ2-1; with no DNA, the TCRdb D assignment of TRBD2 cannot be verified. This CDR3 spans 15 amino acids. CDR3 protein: CASTLGLAGDDEQFF.

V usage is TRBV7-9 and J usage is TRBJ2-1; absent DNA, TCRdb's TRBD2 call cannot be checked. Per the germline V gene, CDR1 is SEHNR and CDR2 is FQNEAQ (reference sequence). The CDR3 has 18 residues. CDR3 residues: CASSLGKGLAVLYNEQFF.

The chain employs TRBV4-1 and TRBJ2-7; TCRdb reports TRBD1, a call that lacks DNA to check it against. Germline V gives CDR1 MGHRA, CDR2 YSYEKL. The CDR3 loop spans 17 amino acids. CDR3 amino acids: CASSQRQGWVPSYEQYF.

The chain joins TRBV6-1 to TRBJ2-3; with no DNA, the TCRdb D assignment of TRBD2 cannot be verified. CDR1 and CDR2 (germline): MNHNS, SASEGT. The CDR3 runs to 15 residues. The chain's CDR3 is CASSPPTSPTDTQYF.

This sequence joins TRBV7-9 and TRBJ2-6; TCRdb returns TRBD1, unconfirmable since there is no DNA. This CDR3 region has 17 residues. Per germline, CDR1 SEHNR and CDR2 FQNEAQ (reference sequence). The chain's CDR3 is CASSDADSLSGANVLTF.

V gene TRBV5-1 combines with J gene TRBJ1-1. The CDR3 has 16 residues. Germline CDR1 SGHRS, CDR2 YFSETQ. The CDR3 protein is CASSLLEGTSNTEAFF.

The CDR3 spells CASGDYYEQYF. This chain joins TRBV12-5 and TRBJ2-7. This CDR3 has 11 residues. Germline CDR1 is LGHNT and CDR2 is FRNRAP.

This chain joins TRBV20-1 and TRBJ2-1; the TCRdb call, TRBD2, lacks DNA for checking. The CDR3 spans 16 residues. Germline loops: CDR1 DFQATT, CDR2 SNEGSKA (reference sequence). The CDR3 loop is CSARDEVAGVYNEQFF.

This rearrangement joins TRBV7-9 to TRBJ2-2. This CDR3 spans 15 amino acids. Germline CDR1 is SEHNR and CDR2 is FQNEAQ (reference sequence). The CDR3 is CASSLTGVGTGELFF.

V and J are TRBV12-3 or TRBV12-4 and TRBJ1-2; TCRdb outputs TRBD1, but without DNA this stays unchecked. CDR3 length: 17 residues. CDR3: CASSHGGAFSPTYGYTF.

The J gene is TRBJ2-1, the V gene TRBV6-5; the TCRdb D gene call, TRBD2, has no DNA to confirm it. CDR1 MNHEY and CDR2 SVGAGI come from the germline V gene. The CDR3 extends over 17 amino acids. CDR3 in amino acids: CASSYSMTISGGGEQFF.

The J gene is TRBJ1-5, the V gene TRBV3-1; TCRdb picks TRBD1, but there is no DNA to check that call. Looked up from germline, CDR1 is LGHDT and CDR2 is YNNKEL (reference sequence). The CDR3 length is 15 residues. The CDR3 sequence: CASSPRRGGNQPQHF.

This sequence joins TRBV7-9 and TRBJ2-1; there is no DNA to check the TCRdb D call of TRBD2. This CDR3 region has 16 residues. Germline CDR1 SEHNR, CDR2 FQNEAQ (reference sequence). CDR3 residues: CATAPGLAGGRNEQFF.

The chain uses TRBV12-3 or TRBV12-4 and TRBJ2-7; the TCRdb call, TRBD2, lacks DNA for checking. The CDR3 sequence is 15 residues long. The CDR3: CASSSKEDRSYEQYF.

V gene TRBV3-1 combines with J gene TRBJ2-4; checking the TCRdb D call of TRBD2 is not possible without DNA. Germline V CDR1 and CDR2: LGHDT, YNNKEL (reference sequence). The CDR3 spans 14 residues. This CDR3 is CASSPPLSKNIQYF.

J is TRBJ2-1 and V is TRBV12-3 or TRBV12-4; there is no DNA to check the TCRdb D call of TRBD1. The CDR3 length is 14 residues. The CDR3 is CASIDQGLYNEQFF.

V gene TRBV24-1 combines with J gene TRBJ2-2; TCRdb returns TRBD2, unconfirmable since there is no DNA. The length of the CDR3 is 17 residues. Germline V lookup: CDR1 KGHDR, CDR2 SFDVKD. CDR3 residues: CATSDLQIGLNTGELFF.

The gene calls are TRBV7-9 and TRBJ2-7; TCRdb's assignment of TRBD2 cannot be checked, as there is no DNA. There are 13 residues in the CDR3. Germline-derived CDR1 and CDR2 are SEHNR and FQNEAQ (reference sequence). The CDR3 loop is CASSLEGLWEQYF. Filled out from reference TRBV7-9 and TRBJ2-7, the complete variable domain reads DTGVSQNPRHKITKRGQNVTFRCDPISEHNRLYWYRQTLGQGPEFLTYFQNEAQLEKSRLLSDRFSAERPKGSFSTLEIQRTEQGDSAMYLCASSLEGLWEQYFGPGTRLTVT.

The chain's CDR3 is CASSFRLGQGMTEAFF. J is TRBJ1-1 and V is TRBV7-2; TCRdb's D call of TRBD1 is untestable without DNA. Per the germline V gene, CDR1 is SGHTA and CDR2 is FQGNSA. The CDR3 is 16 amino acids.